This TCR beta chain was identified in a study of memory CD4+ T cells and cytomegalovirus serostatus. Measured with immunoSEQ multiplex PCR; TCRdb has only the in-frame clones, and not every one. This repertoire shows approximately 52,000 clones, just under 80% found once; its top ten account for 0.77%. This clone is a singleton in its sample. Its antigen remains unidentified. Single viable CD3+CD4+CD8-CD45RO+ cells were sorted as the memory CD4+ T cells. This CDR3 is built from 17 residues. Per germline, CDR1 MNHNS and CDR2 SASEGT. Losses at the gene ends were 0 bases for V and 3 bases for J; bases not matched to a gene: 10. Study-wide results and limits: 67 of 164 known CMV-associated TCRbeta sequences appeared in CD4+ memory.

Sequencing was performed on memory CD4+ T cells from blood. This chain connects TRBV6-1 to TRBJ2-5; 7 bases align to TRBD2. The origin of this receptor is an adult in good health and CMV-seronegative. In DNA, the CDR3 is TGTGCCAGCAGTGAAGCGGCCTATAGTGGGGGGGAAGAGACCCAGTACTTC. This encodes CASSEAAYSGGEETQYF.